This TCR beta chain was captured by sequencing in a study of tumor-infiltrating lymphocytes in primary liver carcinoma. For the study at large: Productive TCRbeta reads per sample were roughly 3.5 to 8 million, not differing by tissue. Study findings and constraints: Overlap between tumor regions exceeded overlap of tumor with adjacent tissue or blood.

TCR beta cDNA came from around 0.5 ug total RNA, primed with a constant-region primer. Library construction for TCR beta comprised three nested multiplex PCR rounds performed with slightly modified ARM-PCR. Amplification in the first two PCR rounds was performed using TRBV1-TRBV30 forward primers and a C-beta reverse primer for around 11 cycles each. From the multiplex PCR reads, TCRdb called clonotypes with MiXCR, one entry per CDR3 protein. The data hold about 100,000 distinct CDR3 sequences, with more than 60% observed a single time. Each 20-30 mg portion of unsorted bulk tissue served as the source for co-extraction of RNA and DNA. Primary liver carcinoma, confirmed by histopathology, was surgically resected. Five distinct regions per tumor were sampled. Germline lookup yields CDR1 LGHNA and CDR2 YNFKEQ. J was trimmed by 8 bases and V by 6 bases; bases with no gene match: 13. This CDR3 region has 16 residues.

Concerning this clonotype: The antigen remains undetermined.

The receptor was derived from a woman aged 60-75 years with primary liver carcinoma and hepatitis B virus infection. The chain couples TRBV4-2 to TRBJ2-1, with 10 bases aligning to TRBD2. Sequencing was done on a sample of liver tumor tissue from sampling region 5. The subset was: tumor region T5, tumor centre. CDR3 DNA sequence: TGTGCCAGCAGACATCAAAGCGGGAGGGTCGGAGATGAGCAGTTCTTC. The encoded protein is CASRHQSGRVGDEQFF.